Sequencing of this T cell receptor beta chain was carried out in a study of T-cell reconstitution after alpha-beta-depleted transplantation in children. Findings and limits, study-wide: After one year, T-cell counts and TCRbeta diversity mostly came from new T cells. Several hundred expanded graft clones reportedly supplied alpha-beta T cells about two months after transplant.

As concerns this clonotype: Its target is not known.

TCRbeta library preparation incorporated unique molecular identifiers. TCRdb reanalysed the PCR reads using MiXCR and keeps one entry per CDR3 protein. The data hold just under 350,000 distinct CDR3 sequences, with 15% to 20% observed a single time. The CDR3 length is 17 residues. From germline, CDR1 is ENHRY and CDR2 SYGVKD. Deletions cut 0 bases from V and 0 bases from J, with 14 bases between. The receptor was isolated from a male patient between 2 and 15 years old who had a stem cell transplant for acute lymphoblastic leukemia, so the T cells may come from the graft donor. This sample comprised PBMCs, mostly from graft donor cells, obtained 360 days after TCRalphabeta/CD19-depleted stem cell transplant. The V call is TRBV10-3, the J call TRBJ1-2, with a possible D match to TRBD1 (5 bases). In DNA, the CDR3 is TGTGCCATCAGTGAGTCGATACCACAGGATTCTAACTATGGCTACACCTTC. The encoded protein is CAISESIPQDSNYGYTF.